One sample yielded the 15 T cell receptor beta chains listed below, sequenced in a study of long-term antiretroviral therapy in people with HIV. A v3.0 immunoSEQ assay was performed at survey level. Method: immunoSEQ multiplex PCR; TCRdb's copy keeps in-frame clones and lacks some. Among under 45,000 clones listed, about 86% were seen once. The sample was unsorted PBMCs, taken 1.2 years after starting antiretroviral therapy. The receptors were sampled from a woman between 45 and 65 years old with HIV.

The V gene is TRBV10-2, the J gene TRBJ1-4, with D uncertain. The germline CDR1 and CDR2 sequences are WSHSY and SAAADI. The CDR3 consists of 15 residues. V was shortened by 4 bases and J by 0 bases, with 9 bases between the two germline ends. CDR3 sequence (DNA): TGCGCCAGCAGTGGGACGACGGCAACTAATGAAAAACTGTTTTTT. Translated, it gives CASSGTTATNEKLFF.

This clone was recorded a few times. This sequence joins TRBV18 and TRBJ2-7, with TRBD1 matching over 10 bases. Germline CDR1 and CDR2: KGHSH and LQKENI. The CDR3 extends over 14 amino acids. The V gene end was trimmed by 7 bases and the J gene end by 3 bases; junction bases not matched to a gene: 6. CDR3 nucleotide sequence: TGTGCCAGCTTAGAGGGACAGGGGAACTACGAGCAGTACTTC. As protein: CASLEGQGNYEQYF. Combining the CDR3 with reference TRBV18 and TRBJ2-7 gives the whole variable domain NAGVMQNPRHLVRRRGQEARLRCSPMKGHSHVYWYRQLPEEGLKFMVYLQKENIIDESGMPKERFSAEFPKEGPSILRIQQVVRGDSAAYFCASLEGQGNYEQYFGPGTRLTVT.

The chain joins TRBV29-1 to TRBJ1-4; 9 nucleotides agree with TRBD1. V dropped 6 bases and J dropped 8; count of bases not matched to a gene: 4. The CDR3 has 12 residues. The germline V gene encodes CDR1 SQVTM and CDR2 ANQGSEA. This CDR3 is CSVMGQGEKLFF. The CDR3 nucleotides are TGCAGCGTCATGGGACAGGGAGAAAAACTGTTTTTT.

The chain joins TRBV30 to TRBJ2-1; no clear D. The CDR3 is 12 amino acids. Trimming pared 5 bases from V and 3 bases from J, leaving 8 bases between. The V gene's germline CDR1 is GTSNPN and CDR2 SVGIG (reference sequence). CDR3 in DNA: TGTGCCTGGTCGGCGAGCTACAATGAGCAGTTCTTC. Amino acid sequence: CAWSASYNEQFF.

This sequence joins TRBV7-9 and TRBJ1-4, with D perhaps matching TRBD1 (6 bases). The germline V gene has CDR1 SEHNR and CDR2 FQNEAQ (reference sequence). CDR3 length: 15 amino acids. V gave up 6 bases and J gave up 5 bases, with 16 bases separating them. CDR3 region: CASSLQGKGNEKLFF. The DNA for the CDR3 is TGTGCCAGCAGTTTGCAGGGGAAGGGGAATGAAAAACTGTTTTTT.

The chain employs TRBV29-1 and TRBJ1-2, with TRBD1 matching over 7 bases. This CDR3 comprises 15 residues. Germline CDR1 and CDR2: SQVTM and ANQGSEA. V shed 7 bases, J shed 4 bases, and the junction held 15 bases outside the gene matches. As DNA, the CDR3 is TGCAGCGCACTAACCGGAGGGGGCTCGATCTATGGCTACACCTTC. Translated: CSALTGGGSIYGYTF.

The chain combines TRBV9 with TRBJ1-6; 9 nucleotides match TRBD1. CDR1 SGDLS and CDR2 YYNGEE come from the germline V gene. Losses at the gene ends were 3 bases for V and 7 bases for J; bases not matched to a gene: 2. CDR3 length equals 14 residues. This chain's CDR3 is CASSAGTGNSPLHF. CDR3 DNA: TGTGCCAGCAGCGCCGGGACAGGGAATTCACCCCTCCACTTT.

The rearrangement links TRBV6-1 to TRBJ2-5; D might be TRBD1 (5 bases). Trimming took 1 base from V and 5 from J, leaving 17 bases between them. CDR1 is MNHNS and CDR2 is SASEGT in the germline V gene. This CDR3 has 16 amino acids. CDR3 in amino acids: CASSEEVSGMLETQYF. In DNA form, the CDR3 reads TGTGCCAGCAGTGAAGAAGTTTCAGGGATGTTGGAGACCCAGTACTTC.

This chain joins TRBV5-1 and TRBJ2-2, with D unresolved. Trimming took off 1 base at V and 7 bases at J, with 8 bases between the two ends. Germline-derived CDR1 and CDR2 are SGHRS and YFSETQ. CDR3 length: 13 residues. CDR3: CASSLPVFGELFF. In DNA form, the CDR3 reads TGCGCCAGCAGCTTGCCCGTGTTCGGGGAGCTGTTTTTT.

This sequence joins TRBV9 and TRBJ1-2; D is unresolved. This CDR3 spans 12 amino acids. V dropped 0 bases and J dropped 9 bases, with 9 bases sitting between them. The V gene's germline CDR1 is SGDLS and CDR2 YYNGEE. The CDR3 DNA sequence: TGTGCCAGCAGCGTAGCGAAGGGTAGCTACACCTTC. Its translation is CASSVAKGSYTF.

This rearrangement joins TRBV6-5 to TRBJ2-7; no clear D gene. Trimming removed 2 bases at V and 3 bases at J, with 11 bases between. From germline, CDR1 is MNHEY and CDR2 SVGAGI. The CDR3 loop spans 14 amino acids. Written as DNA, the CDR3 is TGTGCCAGCAGTTACAGGGTAGATTTCTACGAGCAGTACTTC. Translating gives CASSYRVDFYEQYF.

The CDR3 loop reads CASSVDRPYNEQFF. The CDR3 DNA reads as TGTGCCAGCAGCGTGGACAGACCATACAATGAGCAGTTCTTC. This rearrangement joins TRBV7-9 to TRBJ2-1, with TRBD1 as a possible D gene (6 bases). This CDR3 has 14 amino acids. V was trimmed by 5 bases and J by 4 bases, leaving 12 bases between them. CDR1 is SEHNR and CDR2 is FQNEAQ in the germline V gene (reference sequence).

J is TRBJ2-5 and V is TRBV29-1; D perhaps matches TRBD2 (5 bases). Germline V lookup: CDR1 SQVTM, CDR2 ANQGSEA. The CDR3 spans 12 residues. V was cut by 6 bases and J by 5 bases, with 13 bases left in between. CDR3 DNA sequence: TGCAGCGTCGGGGTAGACTGGGAGACCCAGTACTTC. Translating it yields CSVGVDWETQYF.

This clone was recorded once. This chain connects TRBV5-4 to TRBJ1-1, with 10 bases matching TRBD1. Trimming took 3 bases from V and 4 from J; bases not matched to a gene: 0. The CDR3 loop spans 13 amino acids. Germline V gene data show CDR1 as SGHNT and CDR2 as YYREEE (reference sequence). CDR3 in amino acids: CASSWDRGTEAFF. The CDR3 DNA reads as TGTGCCAGCAGCTGGGACAGGGGCACTGAAGCTTTCTTT. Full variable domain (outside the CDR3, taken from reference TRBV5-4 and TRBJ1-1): ETGVTQSPTHLIKTRGQQVTLRCSSQSGHNTVSWYQQALGQGPQFIFQYYREEENGRGNFPPRFSGLQFPNYSSELNVNALELDDSALYLCASSWDRGTEAFFGQGTRLTVV.

The CDR3 bases are TGTGCCAGCAGCTTACCGGGCGGAGGGTATGACACTGAAGCTTTCTTT. Translating it yields CASSLPGGGYDTEAFF. J is TRBJ1-1 and V is TRBV11-2; no clear D. V was shortened by 2 bases and J by 3 bases, with 16 bases between the two germline ends. Germline V gives CDR1 SGHAT, CDR2 FQNNGV. The CDR3 has 16 amino acids.